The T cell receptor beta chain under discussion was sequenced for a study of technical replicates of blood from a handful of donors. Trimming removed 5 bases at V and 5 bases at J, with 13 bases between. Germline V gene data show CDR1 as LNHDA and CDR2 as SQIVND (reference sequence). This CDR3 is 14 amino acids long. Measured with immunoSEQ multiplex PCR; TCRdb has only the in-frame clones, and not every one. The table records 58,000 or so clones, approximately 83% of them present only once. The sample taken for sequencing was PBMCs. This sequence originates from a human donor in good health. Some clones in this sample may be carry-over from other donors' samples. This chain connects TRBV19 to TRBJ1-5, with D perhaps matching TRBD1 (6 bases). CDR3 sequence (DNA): TGTGCCAGTAGTCTAACAGGGTCGTATCAGCCCCAGCATTTT. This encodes CASSLTGSYQPQHF.